This TCR beta chain was sequenced in a study of T cells in localized non-small cell lung cancer. This CDR3 has 14 amino acids. The germline V and J ends were trimmed by 3 bases and 3 bases, with 9 bases remaining between them. The germline V gene encodes CDR1 MGHDK and CDR2 SYGVNS. The protocol was immunoSEQ multiplex PCR, while the TCRdb copy is restricted to in-frame clones and leaves out a portion. The table lists about 59,000 clones, approximately 91% of them singletons. The specimen was peripheral blood, collected before any cancer treatment. This receptor was taken from a man aged 40-75 years with stage I lung adenocarcinoma. The chain combines TRBV25-1 with TRBJ2-1; maybe TRBD1 (6 bases). This CDR3 reads CASSDQGHYNEQFF. The CDR3 DNA reads as TGTGCCAGCAGTGACCAGGGGCACTACAATGAGCAGTTCTTC.